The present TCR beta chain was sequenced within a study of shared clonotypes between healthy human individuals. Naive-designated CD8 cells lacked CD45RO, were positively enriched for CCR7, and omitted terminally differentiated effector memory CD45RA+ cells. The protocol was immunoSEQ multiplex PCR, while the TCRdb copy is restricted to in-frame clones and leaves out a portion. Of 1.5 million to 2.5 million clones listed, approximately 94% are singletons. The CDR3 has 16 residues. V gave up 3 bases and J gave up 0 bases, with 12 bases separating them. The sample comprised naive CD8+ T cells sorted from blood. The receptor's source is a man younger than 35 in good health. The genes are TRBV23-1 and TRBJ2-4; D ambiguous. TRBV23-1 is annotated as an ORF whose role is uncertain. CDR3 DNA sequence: TGCGCCAGCAGTCAGGGCCTAAAACTAGCCAAAAACATTCAGTACTTC. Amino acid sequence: CASSQGLKLAKNIQYF.